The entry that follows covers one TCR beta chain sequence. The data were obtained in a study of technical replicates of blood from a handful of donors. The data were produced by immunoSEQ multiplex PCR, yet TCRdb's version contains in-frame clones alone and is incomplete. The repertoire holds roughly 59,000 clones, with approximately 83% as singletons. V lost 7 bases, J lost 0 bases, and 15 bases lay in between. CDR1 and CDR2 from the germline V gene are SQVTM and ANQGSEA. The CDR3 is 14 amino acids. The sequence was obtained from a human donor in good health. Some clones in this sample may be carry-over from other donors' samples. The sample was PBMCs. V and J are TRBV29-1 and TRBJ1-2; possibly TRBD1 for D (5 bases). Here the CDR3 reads CSASLLGPNYGYTF. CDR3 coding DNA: TGCAGCGCCAGCCTTTTGGGGCCTAACTATGGCTACACCTTC.